These T cell receptor beta chains were read from a single sample in a study of PD-L1 blockade in urothelial cancer. TCRdb keeps only in-frame clones here, not all; method: immunoSEQ multiplex PCR. This sample yields under 60,000 clones, of which around 80% are seen a single time; around 3.2% belongs to the top ten. The source was PBMCs, collected around atezolizumab (anti-PD-L1) treatment. Every receptor here comes from a man aged 70-80 years with urothelial cancer. Both conserved end residues are part of each CDR3. The D gene is left open where the match is weak. Size is omitted from some rows. Given values are once, few, many or a class for expanded clones.

D gene	clone size	J gene	V gene	CDR3 protein	CDR3 DNA
-	-	TRBJ2-7	TRBV5-6	CASSDSGGQEQYF	TGTGCCAGCAGCGACTCGGGTGGACAAGAGCAGTACTTC
-	once	TRBJ2-7	TRBV15	CATSRDEVAGEQYF	TGTGCCACCAGCAGAGATGAGGTGGCGGGGGAGCAGTACTTC
-	-	TRBJ2-1	TRBV12-5	CASGLGGGGEQFF	TGTGCTAGTGGTTTGGGGGGGGGCGGCGAGCAGTTCTTC
TRBD1	-	TRBJ2-1	TRBV28	CASSSLDRALNEQFF	TGTGCCAGCAGTTCTCTGGACAGGGCCCTCAATGAGCAGTTCTTC
TRBD1	-	TRBJ2-7	TRBV15	CATSRAQGAYEQYF	TGTGCCACCAGCAGAGCTCAGGGGGCCTACGAGCAGTACTTC
-	-	TRBJ2-1	TRBV7-9	CASERGNEQFF	TGTGCCAGCGAGAGAGGAAATGAGCAGTTCTTC
TRBD2	-	TRBJ2-1	TRBV7-8	CASSLRASGPSYNEQFF	TGTGCCAGCAGCTTACGGGCTAGCGGGCCGTCCTACAATGAGCAGTTCTTC
TRBD1	-	TRBJ1-1	TRBV5-1	CASSPDGTAYTEAFF	TGCGCCAGCAGCCCGGACGGGACAGCTTACACTGAAGCTTTCTTT
-	-	TRBJ1-5	TRBV12-5	CASGLAQGQDQPQHF	TGTGCTAGTGGTTTGGCTCAGGGCCAGGATCAGCCCCAGCATTTT
TRBD2	-	TRBJ2-2	TRBV27	CASSLSRSGLNTGELFF	TGTGCCAGCAGTTTATCGCGTAGCGGGTTGAACACCGGGGAGCTGTTTTTT